The 10 T cell receptor beta chains below all came from one sample that was sequenced in a study of STAT5B mutations in CD4+ large granular lymphocyte leukemia. Produced via immunoSEQ multiplex PCR; TCRdb's table is partial and in-frame only. The data contain roughly 1,500 clones, 60% to 80% of them singletons. Sequencing was done on a sample of PBMCs. The receptor source for this set is a woman aged 70-85 years with CD4+ T-cell large granular lymphocyte leukemia.

J is TRBJ1-2 and V is TRBV19; no reliable D call. The CDR3 is 13 residues long. Germline CDR1 and CDR2: LNHDA and SQIVND (reference sequence). Trimming pared 5 bases from V and 7 bases from J, leaving 14 bases between. CDR3 loop: CASSPRSLSGYTF. CDR3 nucleotide sequence: TGTGCCAGTAGTCCCCGATCGTTGTCTGGCTACACCTTC.

This clone was picked up one time. The chain is built from TRBV12-5 and TRBJ1-5; D ambiguous. This CDR3 is built from 13 residues. The germline CDR1 and CDR2 sequences are LGHNT and FRNRAP. The V end lost 3 bases, the J end lost 5 bases, and 8 bases lay between the germline ends. In nucleotides, the CDR3 is TGTGCTAGTGGTTTTCAAGATGATCAGCCCCAGCATTTT. This codes for CASGFQDDQPQHF. Based on the CDR3 plus reference TRBV12-5 and TRBJ1-5, the full variable domain is DARVTQTPRHKVTEMGQEVTMRCQPILGHNTVFWYRQTMMQGLELLAYFRNRAPLDDSGMPKDRFSAEMPDATLATLKIQPSEPRDSAVYFCASGFQDDQPQHFGDGTRLSIL.

The rearrangement links TRBV7-8 to TRBJ2-5; D is undetermined. V was pared by 4 bases and J by 4 bases, with 10 bases between. The CDR3 spans 13 residues. Germline V CDR1 and CDR2: SGHVS, FQNEAQ. In DNA, the CDR3 is TGTGCCAGCAGCTCATCGACGGGAGAGACCCAGTACTTC. Translated, it gives CASSSSTGETQYF.

This chain connects TRBV9 to TRBJ1-2; perhaps TRBD1 as D (5 bases). V lost 3 bases, J lost 1 base, and 13 bases lay in between. Germline V gene lookup returns CDR1 SGDLS and CDR2 YYNGEE. The CDR3 covers 15 residues. CDR3 bases: TGTGCCAGCAGCGCGGGGGGTCCAGGTAACTATGGCTACACCTTC. Amino acid sequence: CASSAGGPGNYGYTF.

The chain employs TRBV6-6 and TRBJ1-1, with 9 bases aligning to TRBD1. Germline V gene sequence: CDR1 MNHNY, CDR2 SVGAGI (reference sequence). This CDR3 comprises 15 residues. The J segment lost 3 bases and the V segment lost 7 bases, leaving 9 bases of the junction unmatched. The DNA of the CDR3 is TGTGCCAGCATCCCACAGGGGGCTGGGGACACTGAAGCTTTCTTT. It translates to CASIPQGAGDTEAFF.

This clone was observed a single time. The rearrangement joins TRBV5-1 to TRBJ1-3; D unclear. This CDR3 has 14 amino acids. Germline V gene data show CDR1 as SGHRS and CDR2 as YFSETQ. Trimming removed 0 bases at V and 0 bases at J, with 4 bases between. In DNA form, the CDR3 reads TGCGCCAGCAGCTTGGGTAGCTCTGGAAACACCATATATTTT. Amino acids: CASSLGSSGNTIYF.

The chain links TRBV25-1 to TRBJ1-4; weak D call: TRBD1 (6 bases). V dropped 3 bases and J dropped 5 bases, with 16 bases sitting between them. The CDR3 is 16 residues long. The germline CDR1 and CDR2 sequences are MGHDK and SYGVNS. The CDR3 sequence is CASSEFTGRSNEKLFF. The CDR3 DNA sequence: TGTGCCAGCAGTGAGTTCACAGGGAGGTCGAATGAAAAACTGTTTTTT.

The CDR3 sequence: CAISFFEGKYV. The CDR3 nucleotides read TGTGCCATCTCTTTTTTCGAGGGGAAGTACGTC. The rearrangement uses TRBV7-3 and TRBJ2-7, with D possibly called TRBD1 or TRBD2 (5 bases each). Trimming pared 10 bases from V and 11 bases from J, leaving 18 bases between. Germline loops: CDR1 SGHTA, CDR2 FQGTGA. CDR3 length: 11 amino acids.

The chain recombines TRBV5-1 with TRBJ2-2, with 7 bases identical to TRBD1. The germline gives CDR1 SGHRS, CDR2 YFSETQ. Losses at the gene ends were 4 bases for V and 0 bases for J; bases not matched to a gene: 3. This CDR3 has 15 residues. The CDR3 region has the DNA TGCGCCAGCAGCACGGGACAGCCGAACACCGGGGAGCTGTTTTTT. This codes for CASSTGQPNTGELFF. The whole variable domain, remainder taken from reference TRBV5-1 and TRBJ2-2, is KAGVTQTPRYLIKTRGQQVTLSCSPISGHRSVSWYQQTPGQGLQFLFEYFSETQRNKGNFPGRFSGRQFSNSRSEMNVSTLELGDSALYLCASSTGQPNTGELFFGEGSRLTVL.

J is TRBJ1-3 and V is TRBV19; D gene unclear. Germline values: CDR1 LNHDA, CDR2 SQIVND (reference sequence). V was clipped by 5 bases and J by 0 bases, with 11 bases between them. The CDR3 has 15 amino acids. The CDR3 reads CASSWQGDSGNTIYF. For the CDR3, the DNA is TGTGCCAGTAGTTGGCAAGGCGACTCTGGAAACACCATATATTTT.